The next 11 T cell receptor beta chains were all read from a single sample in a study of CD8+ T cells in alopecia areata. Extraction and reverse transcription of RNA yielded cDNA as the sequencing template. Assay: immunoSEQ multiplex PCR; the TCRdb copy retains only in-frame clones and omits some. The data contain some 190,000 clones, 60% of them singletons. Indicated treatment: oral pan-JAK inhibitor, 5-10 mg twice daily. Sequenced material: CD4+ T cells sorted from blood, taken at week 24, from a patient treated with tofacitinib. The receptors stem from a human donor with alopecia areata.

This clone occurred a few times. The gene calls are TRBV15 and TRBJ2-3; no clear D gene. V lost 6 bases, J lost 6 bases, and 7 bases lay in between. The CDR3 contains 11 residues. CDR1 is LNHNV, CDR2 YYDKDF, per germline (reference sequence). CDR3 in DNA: TGTGCCACCAGTGACGTGGATACGCAGTATTTT. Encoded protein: CATSDVDTQYF.

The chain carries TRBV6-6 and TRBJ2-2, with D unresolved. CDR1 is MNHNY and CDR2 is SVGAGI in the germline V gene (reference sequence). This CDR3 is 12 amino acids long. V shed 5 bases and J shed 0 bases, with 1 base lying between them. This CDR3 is CASSTNTGELFF. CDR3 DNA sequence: TGTGCCAGCAGTACGAACACCGGGGAGCTGTTTTTT.

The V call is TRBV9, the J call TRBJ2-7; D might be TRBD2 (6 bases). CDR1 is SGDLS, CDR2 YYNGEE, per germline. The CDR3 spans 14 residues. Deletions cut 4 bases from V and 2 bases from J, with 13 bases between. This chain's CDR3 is CASSIRDFPYEQYF. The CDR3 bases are TGTGCCAGCAGCATCCGGGACTTCCCCTACGAGCAGTACTTC. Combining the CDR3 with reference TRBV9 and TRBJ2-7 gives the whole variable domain DSGVTQTPKHLITATGQRVTLRCSPRSGDLSVYWYQQSLDQGLQFLIQYYNGEERAKGNILERFSAQQFPDLHSELNLSSLELGDSALYFCASSIRDFPYEQYFGPGTRLTVT.

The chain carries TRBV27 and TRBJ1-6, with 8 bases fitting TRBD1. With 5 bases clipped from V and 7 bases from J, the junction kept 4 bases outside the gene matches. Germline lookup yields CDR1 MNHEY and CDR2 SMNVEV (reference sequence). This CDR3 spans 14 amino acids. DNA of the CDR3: TGTGCCAGCAGTGCGGACAGGGTGAATTCACCCCTCCACTTT. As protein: CASSADRVNSPLHF.

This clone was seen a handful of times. CDR3 region: CSVFRPGHFYTEAFF. Written as DNA, the CDR3 is TGCAGCGTTTTCCGACCGGGACATTTTTACACTGAAGCTTTCTTT. The V gene is TRBV29-1, the J gene TRBJ1-1, with D perhaps matching TRBD1 (6 bases). Germline values: CDR1 SQVTM, CDR2 ANQGSEA. The germline V and J ends were trimmed by 5 bases and 3 bases, with 19 bases remaining between them. This CDR3 is built from 15 residues.

The CDR3 DNA is TGTGCCAGCAGTGAGCTGGACAGGGACAATGAGCAGTTCTTC. Residues: CASSELDRDNEQFF. The chain combines TRBV25-1 with TRBJ2-1; 8 positions match TRBD1. This CDR3 is 14 amino acids long. The trim removed 3 bases at V and 5 bases at J, leaving 3 bases unmatched. Germline V gene lookup returns CDR1 MGHDK and CDR2 SYGVNS.

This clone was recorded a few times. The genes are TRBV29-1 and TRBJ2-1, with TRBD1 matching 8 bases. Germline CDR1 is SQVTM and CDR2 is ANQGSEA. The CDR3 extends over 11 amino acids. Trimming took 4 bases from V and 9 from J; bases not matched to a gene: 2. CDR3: CSVVGTGEQFF. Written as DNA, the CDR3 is TGCAGCGTTGTGGGGACAGGTGAGCAGTTCTTC.

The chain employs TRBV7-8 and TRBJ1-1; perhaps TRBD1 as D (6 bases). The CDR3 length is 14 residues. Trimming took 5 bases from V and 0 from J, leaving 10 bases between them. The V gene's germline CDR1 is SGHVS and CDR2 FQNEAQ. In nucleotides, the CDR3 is TGTGCCAGCAGCCCCGGGACAATGAACACTGAAGCTTTCTTT. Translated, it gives CASSPGTMNTEAFF.

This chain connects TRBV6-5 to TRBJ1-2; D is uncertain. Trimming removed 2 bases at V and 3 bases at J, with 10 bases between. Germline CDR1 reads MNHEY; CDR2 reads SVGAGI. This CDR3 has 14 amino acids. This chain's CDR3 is CASSYKEPHYGYTF. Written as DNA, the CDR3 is TGTGCCAGCAGTTACAAGGAGCCTCACTATGGCTACACCTTC.

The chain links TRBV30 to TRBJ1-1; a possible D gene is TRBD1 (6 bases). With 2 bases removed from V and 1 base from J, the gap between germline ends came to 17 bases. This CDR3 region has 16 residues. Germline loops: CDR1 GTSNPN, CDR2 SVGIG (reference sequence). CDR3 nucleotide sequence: TGTGCCTGGAGTAGGTGGGGGGACACCAAGAACACTGAAGCTTTCTTT. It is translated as CAWSRWGDTKNTEAFF.

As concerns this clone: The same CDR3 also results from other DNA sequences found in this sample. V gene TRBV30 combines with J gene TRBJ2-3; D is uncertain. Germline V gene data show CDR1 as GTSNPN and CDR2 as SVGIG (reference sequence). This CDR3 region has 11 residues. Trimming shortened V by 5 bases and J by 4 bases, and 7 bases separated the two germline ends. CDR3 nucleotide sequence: TGTGCCTGGTCCGTCTCAGATACGCAGTATTTT. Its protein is CAWSVSDTQYF.